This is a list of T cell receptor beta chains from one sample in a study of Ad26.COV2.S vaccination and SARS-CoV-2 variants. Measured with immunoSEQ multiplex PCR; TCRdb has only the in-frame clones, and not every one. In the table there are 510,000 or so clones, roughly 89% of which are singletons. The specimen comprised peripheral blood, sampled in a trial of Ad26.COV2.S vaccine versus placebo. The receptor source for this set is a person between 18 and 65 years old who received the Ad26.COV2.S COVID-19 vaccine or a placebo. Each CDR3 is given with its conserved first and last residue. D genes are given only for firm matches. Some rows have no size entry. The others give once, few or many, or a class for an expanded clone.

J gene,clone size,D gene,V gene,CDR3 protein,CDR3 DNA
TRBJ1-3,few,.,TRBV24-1,CATHREVGPGNTIYF,TGTGCCACCCACAGGGAAGTCGGGCCTGGAAACACCATATATTTT
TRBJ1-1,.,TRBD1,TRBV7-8,CASSFRTGRAFF,TGTGCCAGCAGCTTTCGGACAGGGAGGGCTTTCTTT
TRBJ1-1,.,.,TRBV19,CASMNTEAFF,TGTGCCAGTATGAACACTGAAGCTTTCTTT
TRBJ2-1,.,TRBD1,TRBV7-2,CASSLDGQGFDEQFF,TGTGCCAGCAGCTTGGATGGACAGGGTTTCGATGAGCAGTTCTTC
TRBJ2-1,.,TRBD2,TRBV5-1,CASSLIFGGRPYNEQFF,TGCGCCAGCAGCTTGATTTTCGGCGGGAGACCCTACAATGAGCAGTTCTTC
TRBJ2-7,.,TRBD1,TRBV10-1,CASPKGWTGAYEQYF,TGCGCCAGCCCAAAAGGGTGGACAGGGGCTTACGAGCAGTACTTC
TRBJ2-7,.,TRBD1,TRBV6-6,CASKQGQGSYEQYF,TGTGCCAGCAAACAGGGACAGGGAAGCTACGAGCAGTACTTC
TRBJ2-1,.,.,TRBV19,CASSPRGYNEQFF,TGTGCCAGTAGTCCCAGGGGTTACAATGAGCAGTTCTTC
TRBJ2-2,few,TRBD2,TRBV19,CASLKAGINTGELFF,TGTGCCAGTCTAAAAGCGGGGATAAACACCGGGGAGCTGTTTTTT
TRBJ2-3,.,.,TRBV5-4,CASSLDLRGADTQYF,TGTGCCAGCAGCTTGGACTTGAGGGGGGCAGATACGCAGTATTTT
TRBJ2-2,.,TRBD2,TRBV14,CASSQAGGGTGELFF,TGTGCCAGCAGCCAAGCGGGAGGGGGCACCGGGGAGCTGTTTTTT
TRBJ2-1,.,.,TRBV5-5,CASSLEAGPSDEQFF,TGTGCCAGCAGCTTGGAGGCAGGACCTTCCGATGAGCAGTTCTTC
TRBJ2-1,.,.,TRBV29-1,CSGEITGSSRQFF,TGCAGCGGCGAGATTACCGGGTCCAGCCGACAGTTCTTC
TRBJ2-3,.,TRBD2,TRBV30,CAWSGLAGWSDTQYF,TGTGCCTGGAGTGGACTAGCGGGATGGTCAGATACGCAGTATTTT
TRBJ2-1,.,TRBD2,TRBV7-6,CASSRGRGSSYNEQFF,TGTGCCAGCAGCCGAGGGCGCGGGAGCTCCTACAATGAGCAGTTCTTC
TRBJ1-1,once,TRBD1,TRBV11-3,CASSFTGGNTEAFF,TGTGCCAGCAGCTTCACAGGGGGGAACACTGAAGCTTTCTTT
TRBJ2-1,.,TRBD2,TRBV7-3,CASSRLAGPQFF,TGTGCCAGCAGCCGTCTAGCGGGACCGCAGTTCTTC
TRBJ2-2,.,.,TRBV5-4,CASSLAPSTGELFF,TGTGCCAGCAGCTTGGCGCCGTCCACCGGGGAGCTGTTTTTT
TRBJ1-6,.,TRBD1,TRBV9,CASSPQGDPPLHF,TGTGCCAGCAGCCCACAGGGGGATCCACCCCTCCACTTT
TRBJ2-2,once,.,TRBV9,CASRGSGNTGELFF,TGTGCCAGCAGGGGGAGCGGAAACACCGGGGAGCTGTTTTTT